This entry lists 11 T cell receptor beta chains sequenced from one sample in a study of blood T cell repertoires in COVID-19. Using immunoSEQ multiplex PCR, the repertoire was profiled, and TCRdb retains in-frame clones only, with some absent. Seen here are under 200,000 clones, approximately 84% observed once, and the top ten hold about 14%. Sequencing was done on a sample of peripheral blood. These receptors originate from a man aged 18 to 29 with active or convalescent COVID-19.

This clone was counted a few times. The chain combines TRBV5-6 with TRBJ2-4; D gene ambiguous. The CDR3 runs to 12 residues. Germline CDR1 reads SGHDT; CDR2 reads YYEEEE. V lost 5 bases and J lost 13, with 16 bases in between. As DNA, the CDR3 is TGTGCCAGCAGACACCGCTCAGGCGAACAGTACTTC. Translating gives CASRHRSGEQYF.

This rearrangement joins TRBV7-6 to TRBJ2-1; 10 positions agree with TRBD1. The germline gives CDR1 SGHVS, CDR2 FNYEAQ. The CDR3 consists of 16 residues. Germline trimming cut 5 bases from V and 6 bases from J; bases unmatched to any gene: 10. Here the CDR3 reads CASSALRDRGFNEQFF. The CDR3 bases are TGTGCCAGCAGCGCCCTCCGGGACAGGGGCTTCAATGAGCAGTTCTTC.

The chain is built from TRBV5-1 and TRBJ1-1; weak D call: TRBD1 (6 bases). The CDR3 is made up of 13 amino acids. Trimming removed 4 bases at V and 4 bases at J, with 11 bases between. From germline, CDR1 is SGHRS and CDR2 YFSETQ. The DNA for the CDR3 is TGCGCCAGCAGCACCGACAGGTTCACTGAAGCTTTCTTT. It yields the protein CASSTDRFTEAFF.

The J gene is TRBJ2-5, the V gene TRBV29-1, with 7 nucleotides matching TRBD2. The CDR3 is 15 residues long. With V trimmed by 7 bases and J by 5 bases, 16 bases remained unmatched. The germline CDR1 and CDR2 sequences are SQVTM and ANQGSEA. The CDR3 loop reads CSAENGLGDGETQYF. The CDR3 coding sequence is TGCAGCGCAGAAAACGGACTAGGCGACGGGGAGACCCAGTACTTC.

The genes are TRBV11-2 and TRBJ2-5; a weak D match, TRBD1 (6 bases). Trimming left V 5 bases short and J 5 bases short, with 18 bases between. Germline assignment: CDR1 SGHAT and CDR2 FQNNGV. The CDR3 has 15 residues. CDR3 in amino acids: CASSARQALGETQYF. The CDR3 region has the DNA TGTGCCAGCAGCGCCAGACAGGCCCTAGGGGAGACCCAGTACTTC.

V is TRBV21-1 and J is TRBJ1-5; the table's D call, TRBD1, was not checked against the DNA. TRBV21-1 is listed as a pseudogene. The length of the CDR3 is 15 residues. The CDR3 DNA is TGTGCCAGCAGCGCGAGGACAGGGATCGGAGAGCCCCAGCATTTT. Its protein product is CASSARTGIGEPQHF.

The rearrangement links TRBV5-4 to TRBJ2-6, with D unresolved. V lost 4 bases and J 2 bases, leaving 7 bases between the germline ends. CDR1 is SGHNT and CDR2 is YYREEE in the germline V gene (reference sequence). CDR3 size: 14 residues. DNA for the CDR3: TGTGCCAGCAGCCTTACGGCTGGGGCCAACGTCCTGACTTTC. Protein product: CASSLTAGANVLTF.

The rearrangement uses TRBV5-1 and TRBJ2-5, with D possibly being TRBD1 (6 bases). Germline V gene sequence: CDR1 SGHRS, CDR2 YFSETQ. The ends were cut back, 2 bases at V and 3 bases at J, with 11 bases in the middle. The CDR3 totals 14 residues. The chain's CDR3 is CASSLLGAKETQYF. CDR3 nucleotide sequence: TGCGCCAGCAGCTTACTGGGGGCGAAAGAGACCCAGTACTTC. Supplemented by reference TRBV5-1 and TRBJ2-5, the full variable domain reads KAGVTQTPRYLIKTRGQQVTLSCSPISGHRSVSWYQQTPGQGLQFLFEYFSETQRNKGNFPGRFSGRQFSNSRSEMNVSTLELGDSALYLCASSLLGAKETQYFGPGTRLLVL.

This clone was seen at least ten times. The V gene is TRBV30, the J gene TRBJ2-2; 7 bases map to TRBD1. The trim removed 1 base at V and 3 bases at J, leaving 5 bases unmatched. The CDR3 runs to 15 residues. Per germline, CDR1 GTSNPN and CDR2 SVGIG (reference sequence). CDR3 bases: TGTGCCTGGAGTGAGGGACAGAAATACACCGGGGAGCTGTTTTTT. It is translated as CAWSEGQKYTGELFF.

The genes are TRBV9 and TRBJ2-1; TRBD2 is a possible D gene (6 bases). V lost 0 bases and J 5 bases, leaving 12 bases between the germline ends. Germline-derived CDR1 and CDR2 are SGDLS and YYNGEE. The CDR3 sequence is 15 residues long. The CDR3 spells CASSVVSGYNNEQFF. The CDR3 nucleotides read TGTGCCAGCAGCGTAGTTAGCGGTTACAACAATGAGCAGTTCTTC.

The V and J genes are TRBV24-1 and TRBJ2-3; the match to TRBD1 covers 8 bases. The J segment lost 5 bases and the V segment lost 3 bases, leaving 9 bases of the junction unmatched. The V gene's germline CDR1 is KGHDR and CDR2 SFDVKD. The CDR3 runs 16 residues. CDR3 DNA sequence: TGTGCCACCAGTGATCCACAGGGGGATTCACGAGATACGCAGTATTTT. This encodes CATSDPQGDSRDTQYF.